The text below deals with one T cell receptor beta chain. As yet, its antigen is unknown. Per germline, CDR1 SQVTM and CDR2 ANQGSEA. CDR3 size: 15 residues. The V and J ends lost 3 bases and 10 bases respectively, with 21 bases between them. This entry comes from a study of cytomegalovirus exposure and HLA in healthy donors. Study-wide results and limits: In vitro assays verified that three CMV-associated chains recognized CMV antigens specifically.

Sequencing was performed with immunoSEQ multiplex PCR; in TCRdb, only in-frame clones are kept and a portion is missing. The data contain 98,000 or so clones, 90% to 96% of them singletons. This rearrangement joins TRBV29-1 to TRBJ1-4; D unclear. Specimen: PBMCs. The clonotype originates from a young woman in good health and CMV-seronegative. The CDR3 nucleotides read TGCAGCGTTGACGCTGGTTCCGGAACTACCGGAAAACTGTTTTTT. It encodes CSVDAGSGTTGKLFF.